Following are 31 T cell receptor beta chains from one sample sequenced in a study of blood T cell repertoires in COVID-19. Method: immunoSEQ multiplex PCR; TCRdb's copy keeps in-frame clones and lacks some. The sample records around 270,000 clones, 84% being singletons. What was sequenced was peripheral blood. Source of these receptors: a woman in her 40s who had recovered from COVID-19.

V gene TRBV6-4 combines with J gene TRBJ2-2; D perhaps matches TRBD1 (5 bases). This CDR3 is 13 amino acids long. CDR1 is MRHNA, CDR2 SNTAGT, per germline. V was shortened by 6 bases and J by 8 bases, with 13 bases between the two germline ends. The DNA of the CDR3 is TGTGCCAGCAGAAACCCTGGGGCGGGGGAGCTGTTTTTT. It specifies CASRNPGAGELFF.

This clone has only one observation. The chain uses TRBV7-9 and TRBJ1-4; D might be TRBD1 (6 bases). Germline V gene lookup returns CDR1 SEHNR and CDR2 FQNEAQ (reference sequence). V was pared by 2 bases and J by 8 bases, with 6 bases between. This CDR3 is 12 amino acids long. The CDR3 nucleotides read TGTGCCAGCAGCTTACAGGGGGAAAAACTGTTTTTT. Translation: CASSLQGEKLFF.

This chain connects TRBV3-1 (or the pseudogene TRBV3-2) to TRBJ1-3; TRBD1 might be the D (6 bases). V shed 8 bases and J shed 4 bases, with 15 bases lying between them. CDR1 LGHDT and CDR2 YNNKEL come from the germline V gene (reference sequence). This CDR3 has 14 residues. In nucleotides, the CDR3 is TGTGCCAGCTCGAGGGGGGGCCCCGGAAACACCATATATTTT. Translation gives CASSRGGPGNTIYF.

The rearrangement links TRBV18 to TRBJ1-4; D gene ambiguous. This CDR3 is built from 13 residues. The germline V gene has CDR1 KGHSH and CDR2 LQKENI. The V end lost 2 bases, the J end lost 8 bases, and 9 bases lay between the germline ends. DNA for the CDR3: TGTGCCAGCTCACCAGGGAGAGACGAAAAACTGTTTTTT. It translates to CASSPGRDEKLFF.

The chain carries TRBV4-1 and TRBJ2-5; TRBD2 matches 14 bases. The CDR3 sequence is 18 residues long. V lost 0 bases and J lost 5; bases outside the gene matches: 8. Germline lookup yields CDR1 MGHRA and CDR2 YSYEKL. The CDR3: CASSQDRGLAGVSETQYF. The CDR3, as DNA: TGCGCCAGCAGCCAAGATCGGGGACTAGCGGGGGTGTCGGAGACCCAGTACTTC.

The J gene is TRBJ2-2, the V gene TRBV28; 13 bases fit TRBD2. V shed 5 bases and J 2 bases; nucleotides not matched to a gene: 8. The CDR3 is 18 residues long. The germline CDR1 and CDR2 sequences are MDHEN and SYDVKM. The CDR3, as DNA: TGTGCCAGCAGTGTCCGACTAGCGGGGGGCTTCAACACCGGGGAGCTGTTTTTT. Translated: CASSVRLAGGFNTGELFF.

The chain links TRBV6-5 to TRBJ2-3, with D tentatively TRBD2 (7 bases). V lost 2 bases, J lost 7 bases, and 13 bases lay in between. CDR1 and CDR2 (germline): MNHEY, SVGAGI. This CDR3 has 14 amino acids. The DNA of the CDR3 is TGTGCCAGCAGTTACCCGGGGGGCTCGAATACGCAGTATTTT. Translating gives CASSYPGGSNTQYF.

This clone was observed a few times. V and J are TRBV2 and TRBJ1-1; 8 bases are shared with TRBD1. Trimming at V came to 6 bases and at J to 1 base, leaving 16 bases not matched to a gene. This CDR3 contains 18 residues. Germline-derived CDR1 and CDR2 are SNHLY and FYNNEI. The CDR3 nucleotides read TGTGCCAGCAGAAGACATAGCGCTGGACAGGGTTCGAACACTGAAGCTTTCTTT. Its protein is CASRRHSAGQGSNTEAFF.

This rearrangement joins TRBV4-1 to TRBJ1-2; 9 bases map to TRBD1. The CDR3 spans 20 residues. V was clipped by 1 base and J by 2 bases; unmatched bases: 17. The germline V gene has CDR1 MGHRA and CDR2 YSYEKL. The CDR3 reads CASSQAHLPLGQGGNYGYTF. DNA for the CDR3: TGCGCCAGCAGCCAAGCCCACCTACCCCTGGGACAGGGAGGAAACTATGGCTACACCTTC.

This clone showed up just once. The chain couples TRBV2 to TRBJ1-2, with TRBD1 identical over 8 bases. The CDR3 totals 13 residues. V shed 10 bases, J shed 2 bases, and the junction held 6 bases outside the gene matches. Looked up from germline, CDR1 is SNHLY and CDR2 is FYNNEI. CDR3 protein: CAKQTGANYGYTF. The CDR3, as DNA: TGTGCCAAACAGACAGGGGCGAACTATGGCTACACCTTC. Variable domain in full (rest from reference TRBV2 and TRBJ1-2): EPEVTQTPSHQVTQMGQEVILRCVPISNHLYFYWYRQILGQKVEFLVSFYNNEISEKSEIFDDQFSVERPDGSNFTLKIRSTKLEDSAMYFCAKQTGANYGYTFGSGTRLTVV.

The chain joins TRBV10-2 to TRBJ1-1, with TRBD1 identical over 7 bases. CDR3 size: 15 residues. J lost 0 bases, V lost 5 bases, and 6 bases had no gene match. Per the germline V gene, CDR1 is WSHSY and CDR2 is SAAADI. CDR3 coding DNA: TGCGCCAGCAGTCCCCGGGACAGTATGAACACTGAAGCTTTCTTT. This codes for CASSPRDSMNTEAFF.

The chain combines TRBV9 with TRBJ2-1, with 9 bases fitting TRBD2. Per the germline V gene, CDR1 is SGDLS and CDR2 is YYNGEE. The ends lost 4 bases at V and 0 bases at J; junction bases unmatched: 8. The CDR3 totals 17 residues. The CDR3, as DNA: TGTGCCAGCAGCTCCGCGGGAGGGACAATCTCCTACAATGAGCAGTTCTTC. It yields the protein CASSSAGGTISYNEQFF.

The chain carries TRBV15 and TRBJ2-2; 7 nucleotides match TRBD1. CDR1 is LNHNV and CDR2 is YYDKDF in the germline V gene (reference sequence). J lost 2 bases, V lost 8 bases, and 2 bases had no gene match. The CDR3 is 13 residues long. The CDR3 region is CATGTANTGELFF. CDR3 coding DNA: TGTGCCACCGGGACAGCAAACACCGGGGAGCTGTTTTTT.

The DNA of the CDR3 is TGCGCCAGCAGCCGGGACAGTGTTAGTTCACCCCTCCACTTT. Amino acids: CASSRDSVSSPLHF. This sequence joins TRBV5-1 and TRBJ1-6; TRBD1 aligns across 7 bases. Germline V gene data show CDR1 as SGHRS and CDR2 as YFSETQ. The CDR3 covers 14 residues. V shed 4 bases, J shed 9 bases, and the junction held 7 bases outside the gene matches.

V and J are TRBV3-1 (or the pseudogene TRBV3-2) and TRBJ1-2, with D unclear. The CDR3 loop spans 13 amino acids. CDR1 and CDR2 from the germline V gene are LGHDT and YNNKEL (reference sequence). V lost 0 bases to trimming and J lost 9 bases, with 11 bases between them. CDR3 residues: CASSQDWAESYTF. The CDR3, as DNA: TGTGCCAGCAGCCAAGATTGGGCAGAGAGCTACACCTTC.

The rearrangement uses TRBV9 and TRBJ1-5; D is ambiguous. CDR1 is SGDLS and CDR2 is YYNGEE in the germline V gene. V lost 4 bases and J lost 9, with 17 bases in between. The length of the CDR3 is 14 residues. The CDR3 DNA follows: TGTGCCAGCAGCCCGAGGCCCAGCGAGGGGCCCCAGCATTTT. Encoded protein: CASSPRPSEGPQHF.

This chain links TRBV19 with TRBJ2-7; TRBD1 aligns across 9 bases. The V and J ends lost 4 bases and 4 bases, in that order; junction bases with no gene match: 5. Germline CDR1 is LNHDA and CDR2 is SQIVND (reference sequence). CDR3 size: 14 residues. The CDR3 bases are TGTGCCAGTAGTACCACAGGGGGCGGATACGAGCAGTACTTC. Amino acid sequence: CASSTTGGGYEQYF. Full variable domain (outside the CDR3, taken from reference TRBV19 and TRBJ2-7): DGGITQSPKYLFRKEGQNVTLSCEQNLNHDAMYWYRQDPGQGLRLIYYSQIVNDFQKGDIAEGYSVSREKKESFPLTVTSAQKNPTAFYLCASSTTGGGYEQYFGPGTRLTVT.

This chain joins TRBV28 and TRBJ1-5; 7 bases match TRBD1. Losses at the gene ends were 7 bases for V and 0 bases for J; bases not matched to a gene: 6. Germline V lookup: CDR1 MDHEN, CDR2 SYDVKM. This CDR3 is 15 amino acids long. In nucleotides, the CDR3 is TGTGCCAGCACTAAGGGGGCGATTAGCAATCAGCCCCAGCATTTT. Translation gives CASTKGAISNQPQHF.

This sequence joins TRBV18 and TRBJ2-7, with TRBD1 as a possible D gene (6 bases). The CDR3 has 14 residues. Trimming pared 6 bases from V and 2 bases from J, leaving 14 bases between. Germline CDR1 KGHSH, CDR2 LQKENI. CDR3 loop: CASSPGHHTYEQYF. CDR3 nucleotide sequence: TGTGCCAGCTCGCCGGGACATCATACCTACGAGCAGTACTTC.

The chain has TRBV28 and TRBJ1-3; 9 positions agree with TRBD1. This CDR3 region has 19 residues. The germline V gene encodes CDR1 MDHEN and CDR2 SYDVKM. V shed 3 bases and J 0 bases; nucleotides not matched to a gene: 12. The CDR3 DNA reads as TGTGCCAGCAGTTTCGGGACAGGGAGGCTCGGTTCCTCTGGAAACACCATATATTTT. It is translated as CASSFGTGRLGSSGNTIYF.

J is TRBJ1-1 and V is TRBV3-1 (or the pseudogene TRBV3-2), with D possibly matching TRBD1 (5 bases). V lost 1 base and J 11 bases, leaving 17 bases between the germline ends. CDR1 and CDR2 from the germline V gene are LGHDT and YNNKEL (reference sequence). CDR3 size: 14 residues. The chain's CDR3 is CASSQGSGRGVAFF. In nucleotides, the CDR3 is TGTGCCAGCAGCCAAGGGAGTGGGAGGGGCGTTGCTTTCTTT.

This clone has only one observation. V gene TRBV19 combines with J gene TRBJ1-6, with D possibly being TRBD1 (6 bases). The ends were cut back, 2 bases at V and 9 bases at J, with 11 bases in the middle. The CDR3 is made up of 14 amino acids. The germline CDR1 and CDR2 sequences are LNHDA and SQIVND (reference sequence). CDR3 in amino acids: CASSIPGGASPLHF. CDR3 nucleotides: TGTGCCAGTAGTATACCTGGGGGCGCTTCACCCCTCCACTTT.

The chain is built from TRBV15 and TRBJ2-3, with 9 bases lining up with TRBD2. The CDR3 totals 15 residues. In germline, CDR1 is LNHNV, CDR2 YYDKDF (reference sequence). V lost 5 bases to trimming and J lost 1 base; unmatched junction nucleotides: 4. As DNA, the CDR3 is TGTGCCACCAGCGCCCGACTAGCGGGCACAGATACGCAGTATTTT. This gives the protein CATSARLAGTDTQYF.

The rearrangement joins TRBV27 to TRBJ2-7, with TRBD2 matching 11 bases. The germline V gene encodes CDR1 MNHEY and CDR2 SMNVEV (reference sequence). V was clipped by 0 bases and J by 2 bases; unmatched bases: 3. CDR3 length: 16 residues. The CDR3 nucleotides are TGTGCCAGCAGTTTATCGGGACTAGCGGAAACCTACGAGCAGTACTTC. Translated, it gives CASSLSGLAETYEQYF.

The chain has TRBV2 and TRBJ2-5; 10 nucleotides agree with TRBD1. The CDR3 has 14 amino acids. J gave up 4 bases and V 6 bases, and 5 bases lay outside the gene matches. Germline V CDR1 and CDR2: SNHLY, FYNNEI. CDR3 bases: TGTGCCAGCAGGAAGACAGGGGGCCCAGAGACCCAGTACTTC. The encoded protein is CASRKTGGPETQYF.

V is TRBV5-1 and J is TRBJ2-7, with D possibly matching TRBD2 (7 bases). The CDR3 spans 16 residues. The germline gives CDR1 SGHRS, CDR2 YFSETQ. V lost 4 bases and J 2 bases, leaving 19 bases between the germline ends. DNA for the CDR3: TGCGCCAGCAGCCCCTCCGGGGGGACAAATACCTACGAGCAGTACTTC. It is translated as CASSPSGGTNTYEQYF.

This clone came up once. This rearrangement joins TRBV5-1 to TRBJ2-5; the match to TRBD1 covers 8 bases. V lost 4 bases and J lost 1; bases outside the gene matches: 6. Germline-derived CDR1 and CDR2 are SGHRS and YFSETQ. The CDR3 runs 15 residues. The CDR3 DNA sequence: TGCGCCAGCAGCACAAACACAGGGGGCCAAGAGACCCAGTACTTC. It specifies CASSTNTGGQETQYF.

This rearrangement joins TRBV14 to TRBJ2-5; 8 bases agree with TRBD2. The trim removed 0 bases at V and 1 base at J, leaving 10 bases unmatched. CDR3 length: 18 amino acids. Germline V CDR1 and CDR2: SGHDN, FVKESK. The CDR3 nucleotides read TGTGCCAGCAGCCAAGACCCTCATAAGCGGGGGATCCAAGAGACCCAGTACTTC. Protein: CASSQDPHKRGIQETQYF.

In DNA, the CDR3 is TGTGCCAGCAGCCTTAGGGGTAGCGGAGACCAAGAGACCCAGTACTTC. Protein: CASSLRGSGDQETQYF. This chain joins TRBV7-9 and TRBJ2-5; possibly TRBD2 for D (6 bases). Per germline, CDR1 SEHNR and CDR2 FQNEAQ (reference sequence). Trimming cost V 5 bases and J 0 bases, with 16 bases left between them. The CDR3 covers 16 residues.

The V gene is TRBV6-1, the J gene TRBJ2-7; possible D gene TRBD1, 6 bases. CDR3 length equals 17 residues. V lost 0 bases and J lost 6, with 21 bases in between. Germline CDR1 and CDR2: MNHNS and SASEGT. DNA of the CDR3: TGTGCCAGCAGTGAAGCGAGAATTTGGCAGGGGATCGCCGAGCAGTACTTC. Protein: CASSEARIWQGIAEQYF.

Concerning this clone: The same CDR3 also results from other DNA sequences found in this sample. The CDR3 sequence is CATSREGSYGYTF. In nucleotides, the CDR3 is TGTGCCACCAGCAGGGAGGGGTCCTATGGCTACACCTTC. This chain joins TRBV15 and TRBJ1-2, with a possible D match to TRBD1 (5 bases). The V gene's germline CDR1 is LNHNV and CDR2 YYDKDF (reference sequence). Between the trimmed V and J ends, which lost 3 bases and 4 bases, there was a span of 9 bases. This CDR3 is 13 amino acids long.